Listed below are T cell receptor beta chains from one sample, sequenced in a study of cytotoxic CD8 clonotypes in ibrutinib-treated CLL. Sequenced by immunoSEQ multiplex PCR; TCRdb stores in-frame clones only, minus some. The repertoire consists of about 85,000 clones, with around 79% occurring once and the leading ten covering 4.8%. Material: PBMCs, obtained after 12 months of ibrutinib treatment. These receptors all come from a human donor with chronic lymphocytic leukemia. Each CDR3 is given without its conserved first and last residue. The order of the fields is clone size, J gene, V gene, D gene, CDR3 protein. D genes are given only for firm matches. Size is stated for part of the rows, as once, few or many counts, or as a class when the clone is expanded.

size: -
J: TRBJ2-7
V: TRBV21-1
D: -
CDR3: ASSNTGQGPYEQY

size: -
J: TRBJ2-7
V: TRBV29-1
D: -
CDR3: SVRENTYEQY

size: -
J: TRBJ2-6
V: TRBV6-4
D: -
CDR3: ASSPMPSTGVLT

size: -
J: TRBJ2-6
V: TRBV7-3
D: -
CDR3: ASSADSSGANVLT

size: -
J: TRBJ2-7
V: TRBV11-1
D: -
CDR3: ASSSQRNEQY

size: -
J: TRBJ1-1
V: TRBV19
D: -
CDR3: ASSYKEDTEAF

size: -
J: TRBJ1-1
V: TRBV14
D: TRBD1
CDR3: ASSRKTGHEAF

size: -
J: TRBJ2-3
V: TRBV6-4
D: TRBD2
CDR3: ASSEGTSGTTQY

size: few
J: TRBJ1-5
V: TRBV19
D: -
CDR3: ASSMGGGPNQPQH

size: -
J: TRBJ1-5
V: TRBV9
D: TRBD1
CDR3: ASSRGQGNQPQH

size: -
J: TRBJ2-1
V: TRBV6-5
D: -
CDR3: ASSTLGPDYNEQF

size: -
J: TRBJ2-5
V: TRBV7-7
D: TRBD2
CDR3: ASSLGTSGGKETQY

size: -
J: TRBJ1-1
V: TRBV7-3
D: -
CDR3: ASSLTTHTEAF

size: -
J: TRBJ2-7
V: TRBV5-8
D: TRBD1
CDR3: ASSLARGYEQY

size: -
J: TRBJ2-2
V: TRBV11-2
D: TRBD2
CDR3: ASSFAGLAGTGELF

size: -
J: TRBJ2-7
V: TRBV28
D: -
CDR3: ASSLEFRGKQY

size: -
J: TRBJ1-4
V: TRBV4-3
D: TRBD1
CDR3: ASSQGPTGGSEKLF

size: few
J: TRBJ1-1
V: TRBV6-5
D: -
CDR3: ASSYDRRTEAF

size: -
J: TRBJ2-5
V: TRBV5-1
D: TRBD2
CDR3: ASSGLAGEGETQY

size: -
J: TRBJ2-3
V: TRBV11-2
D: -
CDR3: ASATNGDTQY

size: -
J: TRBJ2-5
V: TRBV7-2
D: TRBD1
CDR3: ASSPGPDRGETQY

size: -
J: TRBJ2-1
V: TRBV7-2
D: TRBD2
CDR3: ASSSSGASSYNEQF

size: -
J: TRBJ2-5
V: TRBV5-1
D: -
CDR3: ASSVGFQETQY

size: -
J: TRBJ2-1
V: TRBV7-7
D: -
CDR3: ASSPQIGGANEQF

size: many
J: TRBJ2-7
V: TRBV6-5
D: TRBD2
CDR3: ASSPGLAATEQY

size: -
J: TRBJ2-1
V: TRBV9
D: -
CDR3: ASSAHPGDEQF

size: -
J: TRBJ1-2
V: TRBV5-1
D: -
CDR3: ASSLAGLNYGYT

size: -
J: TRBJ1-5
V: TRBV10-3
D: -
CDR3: AISESGDSNQPQH

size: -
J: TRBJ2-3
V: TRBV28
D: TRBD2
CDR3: ASSSPGLAGQDTQY

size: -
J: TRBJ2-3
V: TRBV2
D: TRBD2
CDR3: ASMVSRGRGKDTQY

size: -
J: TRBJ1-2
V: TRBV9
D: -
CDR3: ASSVESTDWVGYT

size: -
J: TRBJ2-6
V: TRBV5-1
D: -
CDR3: ASSGAAPGSGANVLT

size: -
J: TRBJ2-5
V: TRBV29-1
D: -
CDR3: SVGGGETQY

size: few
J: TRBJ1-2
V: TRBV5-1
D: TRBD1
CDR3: ASQKTGENYGYT

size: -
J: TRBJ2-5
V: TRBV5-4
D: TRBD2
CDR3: ASSWTSGAQETQY

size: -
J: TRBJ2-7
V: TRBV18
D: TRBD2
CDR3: ASSPASGVNYEQY